This T cell receptor beta chain stems from a study of blood T cell repertoires in COVID-19. Whole-study context: Material from acute and convalescent COVID-19 was sourced from the United States, Italy and Spain.

Authors' methods: Reference gene primers were amplified, and this amplification served to estimate nucleated cell counts. TCRdb's copy holds only in-frame clones and misses some; the assay was immunoSEQ multiplex PCR. V and J calls and clone size are those listed in that table; D and trimming were worked out from the DNA. Of 140,000 to 150,000 clones listed, 88% are singletons. This CDR3 has 15 residues. Germline loops: CDR1 SNHLY, CDR2 FYNNEI. V lost 7 bases and J lost 0; bases outside the gene matches: 8. J is TRBJ2-7 and V is TRBV2; 8 nucleotides match TRBD1. The clonotype was recovered from a man aged 60-69 years with active or convalescent COVID-19. Sequenced input: peripheral blood. CDR3 sequence (DNA): TGTGCCAGCAACCCCCAGGGGGCGAGCTCCTACGAGCAGTACTTC. It yields the protein CASNPQGASSYEQYF.